These T cell receptor beta chains were read from a single sample in a study of CXCR3-negative and CXCR3-positive naive CD8 T cells. For each CDR3 protein, TCRdb gives one entry from its re-call of the 5' RACE reads, without DNA. Its table records about 63,000 distinct CDR3 sequences. The sample was naive CXCR3+ CD8+ T cells from blood. These receptor sequences come from a human donor in good health. Some clones in this sample may be carry-over from other donors' samples. Each CDR3 is given with its conserved first and last residue. Each record gives: V gene, J gene, CDR3 protein.

v_call: TRBV4-3; j_call: TRBJ2-2; cdr3_aa: CASSQDRQGSGELFF
v_call: TRBV6-6; j_call: TRBJ1-3; cdr3_aa: CATTSGNTIYF
v_call: TRBV29-1; j_call: TRBJ2-5; cdr3_aa: CSVEDRLAAQETQYF
v_call: TRBV28; j_call: TRBJ2-5; cdr3_aa: CATSEQGSETQYF
v_call: TRBV25-1; j_call: TRBJ2-1; cdr3_aa: CASSGLTSDYNEQFF
v_call: TRBV7-2; j_call: TRBJ2-7; cdr3_aa: CASSSTGYYEQYF
v_call: TRBV28; j_call: TRBJ2-5; cdr3_aa: CASSPLSGRGQETQYF
v_call: TRBV29-1; j_call: TRBJ1-1; cdr3_aa: CSVEGQGLNTEAFF
v_call: TRBV12-3/TRBV12-4; j_call: TRBJ2-1; cdr3_aa: CASSGRSVGSYNEQFF
v_call: TRBV29-1; j_call: TRBJ2-5; cdr3_aa: CSVDGEGTQYF
v_call: TRBV6-1; j_call: TRBJ2-7; cdr3_aa: CASSELADSSYEQYF